This TCR beta chain is drawn from a study of T cell changes during pregnancy in multiple sclerosis. Profiling relied on immunoSEQ multiplex PCR, and the TCRdb table lists in-frame clones only, not all of them. The table records about 40,000 clones, 85% to 95% of them present only once. V was clipped by 6 bases and J by 1 base; unmatched bases: 4. The CDR3 consists of 17 residues. Germline V gene lookup returns CDR1 PRHDT and CDR2 FYEKMQ (reference sequence). The V call is TRBV13, the J call TRBJ2-6, with 12 bases fitting TRBD2. The specimen comprised CD8+ T cells from peripheral blood mononuclear cells, sampled in the third trimester of pregnancy. The TCR originated in a female donor with multiple sclerosis, enrolled in a pregnancy study. CDR3 sequence: CASRPSGGGSGANVLTF. The CDR3, as DNA: TGTGCCAGCAGACCTAGCGGGGGGGGTTCTGGGGCCAACGTCCTGACTTTC.